Following are 15 T cell receptor beta chains from one sample sequenced in a study of CD8 T cells in ankylosing spondylitis. Findings and limits, study-wide: Several highly homologous variants made up a TCR beta motif, and this motif appeared characteristic of ankylosing spondylitis blood.

TCRdb fed the 5' RACE reads into MiXCR, producing one record per CDR3 protein. The sample lists around 390,000 distinct CDR3 sequences; approximately 20% were seen once. No antigen has been assigned to these receptors. Sequencing was performed on blood, either unsorted or a sorted T cell fraction (not recorded which). These receptors were collected from a male donor with ankylosing spondylitis.

The chain joins TRBV29-1 to TRBJ1-4, with 7 positions matching TRBD1. The germline gives CDR1 SQVTM, CDR2 ANQGSEA. V lost 5 bases to trimming and J lost 3 bases; unmatched junction nucleotides: 9. This CDR3 contains 15 residues. The CDR3 spells CSVLNTGESNEKLFF. The CDR3 DNA is TGCAGCGTTCTAAACACAGGGGAGTCTAATGAAAAACTGTTTTTT. The full variable domain, in which reference TRBV29-1 and TRBJ1-4 provide the parts outside the CDR3, is SAVISQKPSRDICQRGTSLTIQCQVDSQVTMMFWYRQQPGQSLTLIATANQGSEATYESGFVIDKFPISRPNLTFSTLTVSNMSPEDSSIYLCSVLNTGESNEKLFFGSGTQLSVL.

This clonotype was seen only a few times. The genes are TRBV6-1 and TRBJ1-1; TRBD1 is a possible D gene (5 bases). V shed 5 bases and J shed 0 bases, with 7 bases lying between them. Germline CDR1 and CDR2: MNHNS and SASEGT. The CDR3 consists of 13 residues. This CDR3 is CASSRDLNTEAFF. The CDR3, as DNA: TGTGCCAGCAGTAGGGACTTGAACACTGAAGCTTTCTTT.

The gene calls are TRBV20-1 and TRBJ2-3; no clear D. V gave up 4 bases and J gave up 7 bases, with 18 bases separating them. The CDR3 is 14 residues long. Germline V gene sequence: CDR1 DFQATT, CDR2 SNEGSKA (reference sequence). The CDR3 loop is CSAMVTTEWYTQYF. The CDR3, as DNA: TGCAGTGCTATGGTGACGACCGAATGGTATACGCAGTATTTT.

This clonotype was observed a single time. The chain links TRBV18 to TRBJ2-3, with D possibly matching TRBD1 (5 bases). The CDR3 is 19 amino acids. Trimming shortened V by 3 bases and J by 2 bases, and 24 bases separated the two germline ends. The germline V gene has CDR1 KGHSH and CDR2 LQKENI. CDR3 sequence reads: CASSPQGPNAHSTTDTQYF. As DNA, the CDR3 is TGTGCCAGCTCACCCCAGGGCCCCAATGCCCATTCCACCACAGATACGCAGTATTTT.

The chain uses TRBV7-2 and TRBJ2-1, with a tentative D call TRBD2 (6 bases). This CDR3 contains 14 residues. Germline V lookup: CDR1 SGHTA, CDR2 FQGNSA. Trimming removed 3 bases at V and 5 bases at J, with 11 bases between. The CDR3 loop is CASSFMLAHNEQFF. Written as DNA, the CDR3 is TGTGCCAGCAGCTTTATGCTAGCGCACAATGAGCAGTTCTTC. The full variable domain, in which reference TRBV7-2 and TRBJ2-1 provide the parts outside the CDR3, is GAGVSQSPSNKVTEKGKDVELRCDPISGHTALYWYRQSLGQGLEFLIYFQGNSAPDKSGLPSDRFSAERTGGSVSTLTIQRTQQEDSAVYLCASSFMLAHNEQFFGPGTRLTVL.

V is TRBV7-2 and J is TRBJ2-2; TRBD2 matches 15 bases. V shed 5 bases, J shed 7 bases, and the junction held 8 bases outside the gene matches. Germline CDR1 reads SGHTA; CDR2 reads FQGNSA. This CDR3 has 17 amino acids. This CDR3 reads CASSPSGTSGRIGELFF. The CDR3 DNA reads as TGTGCCAGCAGCCCTAGTGGGACTAGCGGGAGGATCGGGGAGCTGTTTTTT.

In its sample, this clonotype was seen a few times. The chain joins TRBV7-2 to TRBJ2-4, with 9 bases lining up with TRBD1. The J segment lost 12 bases and the V segment lost 5 bases, leaving 11 bases of the junction unmatched. Germline assignment: CDR1 SGHTA and CDR2 FQGNSA. The CDR3 covers 14 residues. CDR3 in amino acids: CASSGTGTFGNQYF. The DNA of the CDR3 is TGTGCCAGCAGCGGGACAGGGACCTTTGGAAATCAGTACTTC.

This chain links TRBV5-1 with TRBJ2-7; unclear D gene. Germline lookup yields CDR1 SGHRS and CDR2 YFSETQ. The CDR3 contains 14 residues. V shed 0 bases and J shed 5 bases, with 12 bases lying between them. The CDR3 region has the DNA TGCGCCAGCAGCTTGGATGGAGTCCCGGACGAGCAGTACTTC. This translates into CASSLDGVPDEQYF.

This clonotype has only a few counts. The chain employs TRBV12-5 and TRBJ2-1, with D possibly being TRBD2 (6 bases). The V and J ends lost 9 bases and 6 bases respectively, with 18 bases between them. Germline V gene data show CDR1 as LGHNT and CDR2 as FRNRAP. CDR3 length: 14 residues. The CDR3 reads CASRERTTPNEQFF. DNA for the CDR3: TGTGCTAGCCGGGAGCGGACTACACCCAATGAGCAGTTCTTC. The full variable domain, its missing parts supplied by reference TRBV12-5 and TRBJ2-1, is DARVTQTPRHKVTEMGQEVTMRCQPILGHNTVFWYRQTMMQGLELLAYFRNRAPLDDSGMPKDRFSAEMPDATLATLKIQPSEPRDSAVYFCASRERTTPNEQFFGPGTRLTVL.

In its sample, this clonotype was seen once. The rearrangement links TRBV5-6 to TRBJ1-1; D not resolved. The CDR3 consists of 15 residues. In germline, CDR1 is SGHDT, CDR2 YYEEEE. Trimming took 0 bases from V and 0 from J, leaving 9 bases between them. In nucleotides, the CDR3 is TGTGCCAGCAGCTTGGCCGTCAGGTTGAACACTGAAGCTTTCTTT. Protein product: CASSLAVRLNTEAFF.

This clonotype was counted ten times or more. The chain couples TRBV28 to TRBJ2-7; TRBD2 agrees at 14 bases. The CDR3 has 15 amino acids. CDR1 is MDHEN and CDR2 is SYDVKM in the germline V gene. V gave up 6 bases and J gave up 4 bases; unmatched junction bases: 5. CDR3 sequence: CASSGGLAGDYEQYF. The CDR3 nucleotides are TGTGCCAGCAGCGGGGGACTAGCGGGAGATTACGAGCAGTACTTC.

This clonotype was found a few times. The chain has TRBV12-3 or TRBV12-4 and TRBJ2-2; the D gene is possibly TRBD2 (6 bases). CDR3 size: 14 residues. Between the trimmed V and J ends, which lost 6 bases and 4 bases, there was a span of 12 bases. The CDR3, as DNA: TGTGCCAGCAGGGCCTGGAGGGCCACCGGGGAGCTGTTTTTT. Translating it yields CASRAWRATGELFF.

The table lists this clonotype with a few counts. The rearrangement joins TRBV7-9 to TRBJ2-1; 9 bases are a match to TRBD2. This CDR3 region has 16 residues. V gave up 5 bases and J gave up 0 bases; unmatched junction bases: 5. Germline-derived CDR1 and CDR2 are SEHNR and FQNEAQ (reference sequence). CDR3 nucleotide sequence: TGTGCCAGCAGCACCCTTAGCGGGAGCTCCTACAATGAGCAGTTCTTC. Protein product: CASSTLSGSSYNEQFF.

The count of this clonotype is one. The V and J genes are TRBV6-1 and TRBJ1-2; D uncertain. There are 14 residues in the CDR3. The V gene's germline CDR1 is MNHNS and CDR2 SASEGT. The V gene lost 7 bases and the J gene lost 6 bases, with 18 bases spanning the gap. The CDR3 nucleotides are TGTGCCAGCACTAAAAGCCGGGCCGGTGATGGCTACACCTTC. As protein: CASTKSRAGDGYTF.

The chain carries TRBV5-1 and TRBJ2-1, with D perhaps TRBD2 (6 bases). V was pared by 0 bases and J by 0 bases, with 13 bases between. The germline gives CDR1 SGHRS, CDR2 YFSETQ. The CDR3 contains 17 residues. The CDR3 here is CASSLATRGSSYNEQFF. CDR3 in DNA: TGCGCCAGCAGCTTGGCGACGCGGGGCAGCTCCTACAATGAGCAGTTCTTC. Variable domain in full (rest from reference TRBV5-1 and TRBJ2-1): KAGVTQTPRYLIKTRGQQVTLSCSPISGHRSVSWYQQTPGQGLQFLFEYFSETQRNKGNFPGRFSGRQFSNSRSEMNVSTLELGDSALYLCASSLATRGSSYNEQFFGPGTRLTVL.